Sequencing of this TCR beta chain was carried out in a study of blood T cells in healthy people across ages. Sample donors were healthy Caucasian individuals that came from Russia, aged roughly 6 to 95. Each sample had at least 6.5 million PBMCs isolated. Sample-barcoded 5' priming and a J-beta primer mix drove a second PCR of roughly 6 to 12 cycles. TCRdb independently ran MiXCR on the 5' RACE reads; one entry per CDR3 protein. In the table there are 1.5 million to 2 million distinct CDR3 sequences, 40% to 55% of which are singletons. This CDR3 is built from 13 residues. Trimming cost V 0 bases and J 8 bases, with 5 bases left between them. CDR1 and CDR2 (germline): LNHNV, YYDKDF (reference sequence). To note about this clonotype: The antigen is unknown.

Findings and limits, study-wide: TCR beta diversity, measured per million T cells, fell in a roughly linear way with age.

Source material: blood. The origin of this receptor is a woman aged 40 to 50 in good health. V is TRBV15 and J is TRBJ1-6; a weak D match, TRBD1 (5 bases). This chain's CDR3 is CATSREGDSPLHF. CDR3 nucleotides: TGTGCCACCAGCAGAGAGGGGGATTCACCCCTCCACTTT. The full variable domain, rest sourced from reference TRBV15 and TRBJ1-6, is DAMVIQNPRYQVTQFGKPVTLSCSQTLNHNVMYWYQQKSSQAPKLLFHYYDKDFNNEADTPDNFQSRRPNTSFCFLDIRSPGLGDTAMYLCATSREGDSPLHFGNGTRLTVT.